These T cell receptor beta chains were read from a single sample in a study of blood T cell repertoires in COVID-19. Clones were read by immunoSEQ multiplex PCR, and TCRdb kept only the in-frame ones, dropping some. The data show about 360,000 clones, around 87% seen once. Specimen: PBMCs or T cells enriched from blood (not recorded which). These receptors were obtained from a man aged 30-40 years who had recovered from COVID-19. CDR3s include the opening cysteine and the closing phenylalanine or tryptophan. D genes are given only for firm matches. A row's size may be missing; if present it is once, few, many or a size class.

TRBV4-3,NA,TRBJ2-3,NA,TGCGCCAGCAGCCAGAGGTTTGGGGGGGGCGCAGATACGCAGTATTTT,CASSQRFGGGADTQYF
TRBV7-8,NA,TRBJ2-5,NA,TGTGCCAGCCCGGCACAGGACCCCCAAGAGACCCAGTACTTC,CASPAQDPQETQYF
TRBV18,TRBD2,TRBJ2-3,NA,TGTGCCAGCTCACACTCCCTAGCGGCTAGCACAGATACGCAGTATTTT,CASSHSLAASTDTQYF
TRBV9,NA,TRBJ2-3,NA,TGTGCCAGCAGCCCCCGGTCGAGCTACACAGATACGCAGTATTTT,CASSPRSSYTDTQYF
TRBV25-1,NA,TRBJ2-1,NA,TGTGCCAGCAGTTCGACCCAGCAGGTACGGTACAATGAGCAGTTCTTC,CASSSTQQVRYNEQFF
TRBV2,TRBD1,TRBJ1-2,NA,TGTGCCAGCGAATGGGACAGGGTAGACTACACCTTC,CASEWDRVDYTF
TRBV7-9,TRBD1,TRBJ1-1,NA,TGTGCCAGCAGGGACGCAGGGGGCGGAATGGGCACTGAAGCTTTCTTT,CASRDAGGGMGTEAFF
TRBV19,NA,TRBJ1-2,NA,TGTGCCAGTAGTATAACGACAGTGAACTATGGCTACACCTTC,CASSITTVNYGYTF
TRBV10-3,NA,TRBJ1-1,NA,TGTGCCATCAGTGCTGGACAGAGCTACACTGAAGCTTTCTTT,CAISAGQSYTEAFF
TRBV7-2,NA,TRBJ2-3,NA,TGTGCCAGCAGCTTACGGGCGGGTAGCACAGATACGCAGTATTTT,CASSLRAGSTDTQYF
TRBV10-2,NA,TRBJ2-1,NA,TGCGCCAGCAGTGAGTCGGGGGGTTTTTCCTACAATGAGCAGTTCTTC,CASSESGGFSYNEQFF
TRBV19,TRBD1,TRBJ1-1,NA,TGTGCCAGTAGTCCGGGACAGGGGTACACGAACACTGAAGCTTTCTTT,CASSPGQGYTNTEAFF
TRBV6-5,TRBD1,TRBJ2-7,NA,TGTGCCAGCAGTTCACGTGGGGACAGCCGCTCCTACGAGCAGTACTTC,CASSSRGDSRSYEQYF
TRBV28,TRBD2,TRBJ2-1,NA,TGTGCCAGCAGTTCGGGACTAGCGGGGGGCGGGAATGAGCAGTTCTTC,CASSSGLAGGGNEQFF
TRBV28,NA,TRBJ1-1,NA,TGTGCCAGCAGTTTAAACAGGAACACTGAAGCTTTCTTT,CASSLNRNTEAFF
TRBV18,TRBD1,TRBJ1-1,NA,TGTGCCAGCTCTTCAGGGGGCGCGGAGACTGAAGCTTTCTTT,CASSSGGAETEAFF
TRBV19,TRBD1,TRBJ1-3,few,TGTGCCAGTAGTATTGGACAGGGGATTTTATCGGACTCTGGAAACACCATATATTTT,CASSIGQGILSDSGNTIYF
TRBV5-6,TRBD1,TRBJ2-2,NA,TGTGCCAGCAGCTTGGCTCTGACAGGGCTGAACACCGGGGAGCTGTTTTTT,CASSLALTGLNTGELFF
TRBV18,TRBD1,TRBJ1-4,NA,TGTGCCAGCTCACCACCAACAGGGGGCGCGGCTAATGAAAAACTGTTTTTT,CASSPPTGGAANEKLFF
TRBV15,TRBD2,TRBJ2-3,NA,TGTGCCACCAGCATACTAGCGGGGGGCACAGATACGCAGTATTTT,CATSILAGGTDTQYF
TRBV27,TRBD2,TRBJ2-3,NA,TGTGCCAGCAGTTCGGGGGGTAGCACAGATACGCAGTATTTT,CASSSGGSTDTQYF
TRBV7-3,NA,TRBJ1-6,NA,TGTGCCAGCAGCTTGGATCGGGCAGGGGTCTCACCCCTCCACTTT,CASSLDRAGVSPLHF
TRBV10-3,TRBD1,TRBJ1-1,NA,TGTGCCATTACAGGGGGCGAAAACACTGAAGCTTTCTTT,CAITGGENTEAFF
TRBV3-1/TRBV3-2,NA,TRBJ2-5,NA,TGTGCCAGCAGCCCGAATCCTGCGATACCCGAGACCCAGTACTTC,CASSPNPAIPETQYF
TRBV30,NA,TRBJ2-5,NA,TGTGCCTGGAACGTGCAGATACAAGAGACCCAGTACTTC,CAWNVQIQETQYF
TRBV2,TRBD1,TRBJ1-1,once,TGTGCCAGCAGTGAAAGGCAGGGGGCCTGGGAGGGGTACACTGAAGCTTTCTTT,CASSERQGAWEGYTEAFF
TRBV19,NA,TRBJ2-3,NA,TGTGCCAGTAGTACCGACTGGGAGGAGTCAGATACGCAGTATTTT,CASSTDWEESDTQYF
TRBV3-1/TRBV3-2,NA,TRBJ1-6,NA,TGTGCCAGCAGCCAAGGCAGGGGAAATTCACCCCTCCACTTT,CASSQGRGNSPLHF
TRBV12-5,TRBD1,TRBJ1-1,NA,TGTGCTAGTGGTTTGGCCCCCCCCGGGACAGGGATTACTGAAGCTTTCTTT,CASGLAPPGTGITEAFF
TRBV19,NA,TRBJ1-4,NA,TGTGCCAGTAGGGACAGAACTAATGAAAAACTGTTTTTT,CASRDRTNEKLFF
TRBV5-6,TRBD1,TRBJ1-1,NA,TGTGCCAGCAGCTCGGGACAGGGGGTATTGAACACTGAAGCTTTCTTT,CASSSGQGVLNTEAFF
TRBV6-2/TRBV6-3,NA,TRBJ1-2,NA,TGTGCCAGCAGTTACTCCGGCAGCGCTAACTATGGCTACACCTTC,CASSYSGSANYGYTF
TRBV5-6,NA,TRBJ1-1,NA,TGTGCCAGCAGCTTAGGACACTCGAACACTGAAGCTTTCTTT,CASSLGHSNTEAFF
TRBV29-1,TRBD2,TRBJ2-1,NA,TGCAGCGTTGAAAGGGTGCGGGGGGATGAGCAGTTCTTC,CSVERVRGDEQFF
TRBV4-3,NA,TRBJ1-1,NA,TGCGCCAGCAGCCAAGTCGGAGGGGCGCATTTCTTT,CASSQVGGAHFF
TRBV15,NA,TRBJ1-5,few,TGTGCCACCAGCAGAGGGCAGGATCAGCCCCAGCATTTT,CATSRGQDQPQHF
TRBV6-5,NA,TRBJ1-2,few,TGTGCCAGCAGTTACTCTTTGAGATCCTTTAACTATGGCTACACCTTC,CASSYSLRSFNYGYTF
TRBV12-5,TRBD2,TRBJ2-7,NA,TGTGCTAGTGGTCTATGGGGGGGTCCCGAGCAGTACTTC,CASGLWGGPEQYF
TRBV5-1,NA,TRBJ1-1,NA,TGCGCCAGCAGCTTGGACAGGGTCGCTGAAGCTTTCTTT,CASSLDRVAEAFF
TRBV6-1,NA,TRBJ1-3,NA,TGTGCCAGCAGTGGGGGTGGGAGAGTAAATTCTGGAAACACCATATATTTT,CASSGGGRVNSGNTIYF
TRBV18,TRBD1,TRBJ2-2,NA,TGTGCCAGCTCAGTGGGACAGGGGATCACCGGGGAGCTGTTTTTT,CASSVGQGITGELFF